Listed here are 3 T cell receptor beta chains from one sample, sequenced in a study of blood T cells in healthy people across ages. A second PCR, run for about 7 to 11 cycles, used a sample-barcoded 5' primer plus a J-beta primer mix. One entry per CDR3 protein results from TCRdb running MiXCR on the 5' RACE reads. The sample includes approximately 800,000 distinct CDR3 sequences, 20% to 25% seen only once; the top ten take approximately 4%. These same records also appear under a second study, on T cells of mothers and their children.

The sample was blood. These receptor sequences come from a boy between 5 and 17 years old in good health.

This clonotype was seen only a few times. The rearrangement uses TRBV6-2 or TRBV6-3 and TRBJ2-2; D remains ambiguous. Trimming pared 0 bases from V and 3 bases from J, leaving 5 bases between. Germline CDR1 reads MNHEY; CDR2 reads SVGEGT. The CDR3 loop spans 14 amino acids. CDR3 sequence reads: CASSYSAYTGELFF. CDR3 sequence (DNA): TGTGCCAGCAGTTACTCGGCATACACCGGGGAGCTGTTTTTT.

This clonotype was counted at least ten times. The CDR3 loop is CASRGQGGNTIYF. CDR3 nucleotides: TGTGCCAGCAGAGGACAGGGGGGAAACACCATATATTTT. This chain uses TRBV27 with TRBJ1-3; TRBD1 aligns across 9 bases. The CDR3 runs 13 residues. The junction had 1 base not matched to a gene; V was cut back by 6 bases and J by 4 bases. The germline V gene has CDR1 MNHEY and CDR2 SMNVEV (reference sequence).

The CDR3 DNA is TGTGCCAGCCAAACTCAAGGGGCATTAGCGGGATCAGGCGCAGATACGCAGTATTTT. It specifies CASQTQGALAGSGADTQYF. The chain combines TRBV7-2 with TRBJ2-3, with 8 bases that match TRBD2. The CDR3 extends over 19 amino acids. From germline, CDR1 is SGHTA and CDR2 FQGNSA. Trimming cost V 8 bases and J 4 bases; bases outside gene matches: 23.